Described below is a single T cell receptor beta chain sequence and its context. Trimming took 4 bases from V and 5 from J, leaving 17 bases between them. The germline V gene encodes CDR1 MDHEN and CDR2 SYDVKM. The CDR3 length is 15 residues. The source of the sample is a study of blood T cell repertoires in COVID-19. Study overall: In each case, the material was cDNA or gDNA derived from T cells, B-cell-depleted T cells, or PBMCs.

Patients of the Seattle cohort, enrolled during active infection, were followed longitudinally. TCRdb keeps only in-frame clones here, not all; method: immunoSEQ multiplex PCR. The sample lists fewer than 250,000 clones; approximately 81% were seen once. Sequenced input: peripheral blood. This TCR was sampled from an elderly woman with COVID-19, enrolled during active disease. This chain uses TRBV28 with TRBJ1-2; D gene ambiguous. The CDR3 DNA reads as TGTGCCAGCAGTTCGCCGCAACCCGCGGGTTATGGCTACACCTTC. Protein sequence: CASSSPQPAGYGYTF.